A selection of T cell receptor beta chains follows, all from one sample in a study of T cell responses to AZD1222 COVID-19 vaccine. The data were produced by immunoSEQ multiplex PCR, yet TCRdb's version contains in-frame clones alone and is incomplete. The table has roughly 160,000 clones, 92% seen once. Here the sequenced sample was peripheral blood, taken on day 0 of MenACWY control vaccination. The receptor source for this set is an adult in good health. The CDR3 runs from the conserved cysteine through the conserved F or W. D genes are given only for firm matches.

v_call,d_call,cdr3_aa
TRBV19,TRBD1,CASDQGVGYTF
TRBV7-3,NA,CASSLFPNGAEQFF
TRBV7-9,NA,CASSLAGSYNEQFF
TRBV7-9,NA,CASSFRRPGITEAFF
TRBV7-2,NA,CASSLAPSAYEQYF
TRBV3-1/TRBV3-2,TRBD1,CASSQLTGAHYSGNTIYF
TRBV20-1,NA,CSATDFRGYTF
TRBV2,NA,CASSDGSGYGYTF
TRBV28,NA,CASSSHLRYNQPQHF
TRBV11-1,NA,CASSLNRGRLTGELFF
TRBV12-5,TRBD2,CASAHSSGSYNEQFF
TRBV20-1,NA,CSANHNEQFF
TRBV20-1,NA,CSALDGGIQFF
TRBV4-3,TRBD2,CASSPLAGGYNEQFF
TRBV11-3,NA,CASSLGGPVNEQFF
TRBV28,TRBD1,CASSSPLPGGGSGSTDTQYF
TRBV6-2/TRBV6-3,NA,CASSPTGTEAFF
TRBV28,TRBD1,CASSLRGDSPQGGYTF
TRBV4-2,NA,CASSQALGEQPQHF
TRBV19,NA,CASNIRGNQPQHF
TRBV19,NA,CASRAQGAGELFF
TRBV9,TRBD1,CASSSSGRGPTEAFF
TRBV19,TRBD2,CASSNILAGGSLGEQYF
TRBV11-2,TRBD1,CASSWGTGQGQEPQHF
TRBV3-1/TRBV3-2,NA,CASSQGSKRHSPLHF
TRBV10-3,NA,CAISELREQFF
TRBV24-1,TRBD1,CATSGTGGTSYGYTF
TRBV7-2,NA,CASSPMGGNQPQHF
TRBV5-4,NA,CASSNRGGYEQYF